This T cell receptor beta chain was sequenced in a study of shared clonotypes between healthy human individuals. Under the authors' procedure: Without quality scores, immunoSEQ junctional reads could not be filtered like full-length reads. Some clones are missing from TCRdb's copy, which holds only in-frame ones; the method was immunoSEQ multiplex PCR. The DNA was the basis for D and trimming; V, J and clone size are from that table. The data contain 2,500,000 or so clones, 92% of them singletons. Turning to this clone: The antigen is undetermined.

General observations from the study: An effect of sequencing depth on clonotype sharing among donors was expected. The study generally estimated greater richness for naive than memory subsets.

Germline CDR1 SGHRS, CDR2 YFSETQ. This CDR3 has 14 amino acids. With 3 bases clipped from V and 7 bases from J, the junction kept 6 bases outside the gene matches. The material sequenced was naive CD4+ T cells from PBMCs. Subset given: CD45RA+ positively selected. The origin of this receptor is a man aged 18 to 35 in good health. Some clones in this sample may be carry-over from other donors' samples. The J gene is TRBJ1-5, the V gene TRBV5-1; 8 nucleotides agree with TRBD1. CDR3 sequence: CASSYTGGEQPQHF. CDR3 bases: TGCGCCAGCAGCTATACAGGGGGGGAACAGCCCCAGCATTTT.